Sequencing of this T cell receptor beta chain was carried out in a study of OX40 agonist ivuxolimab in advanced cancers. Overall study context: Dose-escalation patients suffered from hepatocellular carcinoma, melanoma, renal cell or head and neck cancer. Eligibility rules accepted prior anti-PD-1, anti-PD-L1 or anti-CTLA-4 therapy, and 35% to 45% had some. Partial responses occurred in Three dose-escalation patients, one with hepatocellular carcinoma and two with cutaneous melanoma.

Sequencing used immunoSEQ multiplex PCR; TCRdb keeps in-frame clones, though not all of them. The table records fewer than 30,000 clones, over 75% of them present only once. This clone was observed once. Germline assignment: CDR1 GTSNPN and CDR2 SVGIG (reference sequence). V shed 4 bases and J 2 bases; nucleotides not matched to a gene: 4. This CDR3 contains 14 residues. This receptor was obtained from an adult with an advanced solid tumor such as melanoma, head and neck, liver or kidney cancer. V usage is TRBV30 and J usage is TRBJ1-5; 8 bases map to TRBD1. This specimen consisted of CD4+ or CD8+ T cells sorted from blood, obtained in a trial of the OX40 agonist ivuxolimab. CDR3 nucleotides: TGTGCCTGGACGACAGGGGTAGGCAATCAGCCCCAGCATTTT. Translated: CAWTTGVGNQPQHF.